This TCR beta chain stems from a study of early T cells in non-severe SARS-CoV-2 infection. Study-level information: Bulk RNA isolated from unsorted whole blood underwent sequencing; chains were not paired. Study results and caveats: Comparison of clonotypes with VDJdb favored anti-spike CD8 responses while missing private and CD4 specificities.

Trimming at V came to 6 bases and at J to 2 bases, leaving 10 bases not matched to a gene. This CDR3 spans 16 amino acids. This clonotype came up a few times. Antigen unknown. MiXCR was run by TCRdb on the 5' RACE reads, yielding one entry per CDR3 protein. The table includes tens of thousands of distinct CDR3 sequences, about a tenth detected once. The sample in question was whole blood, obtained at baseline. The J gene is TRBJ2-1, the V gene TRBV12-3 or TRBV12-4, with 7 bases that match TRBD1. This receptor was obtained from an adult who was a healthcare worker with PCR-confirmed SARS-CoV-2 infection or an uninfected control (not recorded which). Here the CDR3 reads CASRIRQGGPYNEQFF. Here the CDR3 DNA reads TGTGCCAGCAGGATAAGACAGGGCGGCCCCTACAATGAGCAGTTCTTC.